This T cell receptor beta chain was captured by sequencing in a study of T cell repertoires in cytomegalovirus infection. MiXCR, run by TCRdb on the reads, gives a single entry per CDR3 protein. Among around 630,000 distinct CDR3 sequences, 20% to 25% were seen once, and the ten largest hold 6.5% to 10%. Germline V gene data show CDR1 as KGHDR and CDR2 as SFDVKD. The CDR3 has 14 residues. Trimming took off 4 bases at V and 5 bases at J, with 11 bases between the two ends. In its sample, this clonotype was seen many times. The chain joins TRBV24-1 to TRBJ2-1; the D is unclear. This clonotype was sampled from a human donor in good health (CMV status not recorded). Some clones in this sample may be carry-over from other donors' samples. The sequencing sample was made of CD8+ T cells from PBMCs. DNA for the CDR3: TGTGCCACCAGTGAATCCGGAAACGACAATGAGCAGTTCTTC. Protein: CATSESGNDNEQFF.